This T cell receptor (beta chain) was recovered during a study of T cells in narcolepsy. The study, taken as a whole, reports: Autoreactive clone sequences were missing from some blood memory CD4+ repertoires. Healthy controls reportedly lacked the autoreactive clonotypes serially found in patients' blood. Autoreactive HCRT-specific and TRIB2-specific clonotypes were marked in same-patient CSF-versus-blood CD4+ comparisons.

Here immunoSEQ multiplex PCR was the method, and the copy in TCRdb shows in-frame clones only, minus some. The sample carries around 33,000 clones, around 83% recorded once. As concerns this clone: As yet, its antigen is unknown.

This receptor was identified in a human donor with narcolepsy. The specimen was CD45RA- memory CD4+ T cells from PBMCs.

CDR3 region: CARPEDVDYEQYF. The DNA for the CDR3 is TGTGCCAGGCCTGAGGACGTGGACTACGAGCAGTACTTC. The rearrangement joins TRBV7-3 to TRBJ2-7; no definite D call. V lost 9 bases and J 3 bases, leaving 15 bases between the germline ends. Germline CDR1 SGHTA, CDR2 FQGTGA. The CDR3 length is 13 residues.